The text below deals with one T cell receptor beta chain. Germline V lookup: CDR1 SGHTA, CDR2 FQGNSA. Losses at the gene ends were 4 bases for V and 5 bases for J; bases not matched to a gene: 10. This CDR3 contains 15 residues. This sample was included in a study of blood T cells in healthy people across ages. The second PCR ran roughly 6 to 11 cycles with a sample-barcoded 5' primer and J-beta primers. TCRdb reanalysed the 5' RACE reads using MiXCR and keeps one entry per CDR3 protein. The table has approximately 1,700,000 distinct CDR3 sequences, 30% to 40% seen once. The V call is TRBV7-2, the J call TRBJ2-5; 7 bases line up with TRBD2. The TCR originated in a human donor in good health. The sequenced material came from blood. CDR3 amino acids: CASSSRRGESETQYF. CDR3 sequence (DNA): TGTGCCAGCAGCTCCCGCCGGGGGGAGTCGGAGACCCAGTACTTC.